This T cell receptor (beta chain) was sequenced during a study of blood T cell repertoires in COVID-19. Turning to the study itself: Nucleic acid was either cDNA or gDNA, and it came from T cells, B-cell-depleted T cells, or PBMCs.

The table lists this clone with a few counts. This study enrolled people aged roughly 18 to 89 from 24 US geographic areas. Participants had their cohort set by participant-reported clinical history. V lost 1 base, J lost 6 bases, and 12 bases lay in between. Germline assignment: CDR1 SGHAT and CDR2 FQNNGV. The CDR3 length is 14 residues. In the authors' methods: Counts of nucleated cells, estimated from reference gene primer amplification, were obtained. Assay used: immunoSEQ multiplex PCR; TCRdb lists only in-frame clones, some missing. The DNA gave D and trimming, while V, J and clone size come from that table. The sample lists hundreds of thousands of clones, less than 85% seen once, with 2.5% in the top ten.

Sequencing was performed on PBMCs or T cells enriched from blood (not recorded which). The rearrangement uses TRBV11-2 and TRBJ1-2, with D possibly being TRBD1 (6 bases). The sequence came from a woman in her forties or fifties who had recovered from COVID-19. CDR3 sequence: CASSLAGQRNGYTF. In DNA form, the CDR3 reads TGTGCCAGCAGCTTAGCAGGACAGAGGAATGGCTACACCTTC.